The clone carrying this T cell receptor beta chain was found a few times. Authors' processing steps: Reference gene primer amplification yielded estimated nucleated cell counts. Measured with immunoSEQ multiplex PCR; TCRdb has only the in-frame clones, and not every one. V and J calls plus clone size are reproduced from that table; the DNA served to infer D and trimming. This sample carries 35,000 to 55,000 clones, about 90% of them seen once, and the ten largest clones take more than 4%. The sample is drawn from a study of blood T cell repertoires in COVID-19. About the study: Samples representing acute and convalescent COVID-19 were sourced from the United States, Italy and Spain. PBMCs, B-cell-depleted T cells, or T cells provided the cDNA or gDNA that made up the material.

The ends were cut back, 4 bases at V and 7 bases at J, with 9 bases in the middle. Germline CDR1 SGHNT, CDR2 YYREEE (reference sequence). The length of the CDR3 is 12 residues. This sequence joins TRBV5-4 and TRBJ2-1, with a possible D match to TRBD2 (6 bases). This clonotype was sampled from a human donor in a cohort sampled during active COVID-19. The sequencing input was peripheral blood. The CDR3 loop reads CASSPGTNEQFF. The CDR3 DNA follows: TGTGCCAGCAGCCCGGGGACTAATGAGCAGTTCTTC.